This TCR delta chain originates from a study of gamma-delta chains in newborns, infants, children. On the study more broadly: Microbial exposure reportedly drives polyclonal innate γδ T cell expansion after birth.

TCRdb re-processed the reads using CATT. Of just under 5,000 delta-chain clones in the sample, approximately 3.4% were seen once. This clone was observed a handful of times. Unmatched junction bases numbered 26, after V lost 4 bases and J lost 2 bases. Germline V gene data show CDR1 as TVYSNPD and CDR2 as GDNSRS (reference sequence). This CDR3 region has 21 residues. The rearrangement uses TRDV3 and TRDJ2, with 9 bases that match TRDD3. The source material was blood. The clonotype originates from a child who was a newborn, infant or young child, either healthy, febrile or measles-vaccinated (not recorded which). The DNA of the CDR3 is TGTGCCTCTGGCTACTATATCCTGTACTCTTGGGGATACGCCTTGACAGCACAACTCTTCTTT. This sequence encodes CASGYYILYSWGYALTAQLFF.